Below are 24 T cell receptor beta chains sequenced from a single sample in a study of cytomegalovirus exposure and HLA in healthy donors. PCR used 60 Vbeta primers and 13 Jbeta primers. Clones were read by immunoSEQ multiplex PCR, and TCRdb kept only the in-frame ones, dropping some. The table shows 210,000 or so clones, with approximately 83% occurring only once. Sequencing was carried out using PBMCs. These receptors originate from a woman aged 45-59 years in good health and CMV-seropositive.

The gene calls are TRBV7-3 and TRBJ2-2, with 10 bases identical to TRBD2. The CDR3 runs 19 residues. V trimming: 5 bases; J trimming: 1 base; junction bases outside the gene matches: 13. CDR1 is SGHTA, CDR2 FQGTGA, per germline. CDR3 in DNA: TGTGCCAGCAGCAAGCACGGTAACCTAGCGGGGGAGAACACCGGGGAGCTGTTTTTT. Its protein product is CASSKHGNLAGENTGELFF.

The DNA of the CDR3 is TGTGCCAGCAGTTTAAAGGGGACAGGGGGCGCCGCTTTACCCGAGACCCAGTACTTC. As protein: CASSLKGTGGAALPETQYF. The chain has TRBV27 and TRBJ2-5; 12 positions agree with TRBD1. The CDR3 is made up of 19 amino acids. Germline-derived CDR1 and CDR2 are MNHEY and SMNVEV (reference sequence). The trim removed 2 bases at V and 5 bases at J, leaving 15 bases unmatched.

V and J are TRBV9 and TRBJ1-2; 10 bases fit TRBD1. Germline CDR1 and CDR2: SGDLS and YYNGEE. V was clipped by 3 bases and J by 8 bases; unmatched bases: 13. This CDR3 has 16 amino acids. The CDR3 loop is CASSGRRDRGSRGYTF. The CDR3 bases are TGTGCCAGCAGCGGCCGACGGGACAGGGGTTCTAGGGGCTACACCTTC.

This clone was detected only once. The CDR3 DNA reads TGTGCCAGCAGCCGACAGTACGAGCAGTACTTC. It encodes CASSRQYEQYF. The rearrangement links TRBV2 to TRBJ2-7, with D possibly matching TRBD1 (5 bases). The CDR3 runs 11 residues. Looked up from germline, CDR1 is SNHLY and CDR2 is FYNNEI. Trimming took off 6 bases at V and 4 bases at J, with 7 bases between the two ends.

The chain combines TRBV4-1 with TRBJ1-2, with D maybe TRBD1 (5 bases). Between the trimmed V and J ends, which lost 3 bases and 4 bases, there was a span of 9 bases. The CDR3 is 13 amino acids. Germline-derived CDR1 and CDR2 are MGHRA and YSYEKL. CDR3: CASSHPGGYGYTF. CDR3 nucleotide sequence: TGCGCCAGCAGCCACCCCGGGGGCTATGGCTACACCTTC.

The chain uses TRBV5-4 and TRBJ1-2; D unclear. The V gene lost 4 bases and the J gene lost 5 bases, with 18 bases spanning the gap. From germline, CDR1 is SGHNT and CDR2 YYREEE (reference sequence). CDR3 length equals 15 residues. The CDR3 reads CASSGGPRPSYGYTF. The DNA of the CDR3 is TGTGCCAGCAGCGGTGGGCCCAGGCCCTCTTATGGCTACACCTTC.

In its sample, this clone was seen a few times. As DNA, the CDR3 is TGTGCCAGTAGTAGGGACAGGGGGCGGTACACTGAAGCTTTCTTT. As protein: CASSRDRGRYTEAFF. This chain connects TRBV19 to TRBJ1-1; 12 nucleotides agree with TRBD1. Per germline, CDR1 LNHDA and CDR2 SQIVND (reference sequence). V lost 4 bases, J lost 3 bases, and 3 bases stayed unmatched. This CDR3 region has 15 residues.

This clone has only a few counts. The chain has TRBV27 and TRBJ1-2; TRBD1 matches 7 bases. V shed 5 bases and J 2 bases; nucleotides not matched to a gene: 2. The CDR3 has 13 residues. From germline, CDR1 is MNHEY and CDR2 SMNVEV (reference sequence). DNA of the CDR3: TGTGCCAGCAGTCCGACAGGGAACTATGGCTACACCTTC. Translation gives CASSPTGNYGYTF.

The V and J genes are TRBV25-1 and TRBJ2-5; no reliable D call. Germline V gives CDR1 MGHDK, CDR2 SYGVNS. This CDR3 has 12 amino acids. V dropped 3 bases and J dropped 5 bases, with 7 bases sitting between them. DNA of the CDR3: TGTGCCAGCAGTGATCCCTTGGAGACCCAGTACTTC. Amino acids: CASSDPLETQYF.

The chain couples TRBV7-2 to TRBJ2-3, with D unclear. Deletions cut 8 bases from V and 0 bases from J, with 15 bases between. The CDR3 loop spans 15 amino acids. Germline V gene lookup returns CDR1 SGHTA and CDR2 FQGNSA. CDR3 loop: CASGRASHSTDTQYF. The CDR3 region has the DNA TGTGCCAGCGGTCGAGCCTCTCATAGCACAGATACGCAGTATTTT.

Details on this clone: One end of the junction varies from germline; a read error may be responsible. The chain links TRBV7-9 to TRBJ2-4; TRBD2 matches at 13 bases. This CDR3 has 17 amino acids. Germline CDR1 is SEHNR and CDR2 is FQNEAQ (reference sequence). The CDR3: CSSSKGLAGAYKNIQYF. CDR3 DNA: TGTTCCAGCAGCAAAGGACTAGCGGGGGCGTACAAAAACATTCAGTACTTC.

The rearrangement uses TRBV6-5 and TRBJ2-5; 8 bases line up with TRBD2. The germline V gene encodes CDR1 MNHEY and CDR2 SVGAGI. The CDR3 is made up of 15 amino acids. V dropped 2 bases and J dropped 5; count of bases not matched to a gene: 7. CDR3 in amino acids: CASSYTGGPGETQYF. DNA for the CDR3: TGTGCCAGCAGTTACACGGGGGGGCCTGGTGAGACCCAGTACTTC.

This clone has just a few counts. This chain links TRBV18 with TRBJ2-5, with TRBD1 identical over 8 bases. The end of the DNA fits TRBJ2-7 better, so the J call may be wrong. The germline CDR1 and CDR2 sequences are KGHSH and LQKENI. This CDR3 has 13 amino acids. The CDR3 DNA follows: TGTGCCAGCTCCCCGGACAGGGCCTACGAGCAGTACTTC. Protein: CASSPDRAYEQYF.

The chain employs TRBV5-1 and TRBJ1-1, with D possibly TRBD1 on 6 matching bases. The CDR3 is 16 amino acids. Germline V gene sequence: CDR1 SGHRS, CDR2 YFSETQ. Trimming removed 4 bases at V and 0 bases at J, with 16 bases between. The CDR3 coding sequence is TGCGCCAGCAGCCGGGGGGGCACGTTCATGAACACTGAAGCTTTCTTT. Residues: CASSRGGTFMNTEAFF.

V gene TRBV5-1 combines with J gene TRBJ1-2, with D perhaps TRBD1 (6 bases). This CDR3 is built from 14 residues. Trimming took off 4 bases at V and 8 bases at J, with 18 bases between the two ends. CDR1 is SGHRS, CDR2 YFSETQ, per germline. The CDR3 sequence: CASSPNRESGGYTF. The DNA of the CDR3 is TGCGCCAGCAGCCCCAACAGGGAATCGGGAGGCTACACCTTC.

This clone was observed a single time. The CDR3 DNA follows: TGTGCCAGCAGCTTACACGGGGGGGCCGCCGGGGAGCTGTTTTTT. Protein sequence: CASSLHGGAAGELFF. The chain joins TRBV7-3 to TRBJ2-2; 8 bases align to TRBD2. The trim removed 2 bases at V and 6 bases at J, leaving 5 bases unmatched. The germline CDR1 and CDR2 sequences are SGHTA and FQGTGA. This CDR3 is 15 amino acids long.

In nucleotides, the CDR3 is TGCGCCAGCAGCTTGGTGGTAGGGCCCCAGGGTGAGCAGTACTTC. It is translated as CASSLVVGPQGEQYF. This chain connects TRBV5-1 to TRBJ2-5, with D possibly being TRBD1 (5 bases). The CDR3 loop spans 15 amino acids. V lost 0 bases, J lost 11 bases, and 20 bases lay in between. The germline V gene encodes CDR1 SGHRS and CDR2 YFSETQ.

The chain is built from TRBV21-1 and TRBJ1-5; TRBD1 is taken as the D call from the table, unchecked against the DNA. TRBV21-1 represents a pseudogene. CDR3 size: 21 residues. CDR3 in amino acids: CASSLRTGVQQDHYSNQPQHF. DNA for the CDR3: TGTGCCAGCAGCTTGCGGACAGGGGTTCAACAGGACCACTATAGCAATCAGCCCCAGCATTTT.

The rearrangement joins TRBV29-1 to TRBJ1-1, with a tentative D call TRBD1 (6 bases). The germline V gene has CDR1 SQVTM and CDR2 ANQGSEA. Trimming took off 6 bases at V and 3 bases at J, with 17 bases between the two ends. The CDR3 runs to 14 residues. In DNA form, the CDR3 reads TGCAGCGTGGCCGGGCCAGGGGTGGACACTGAAGCTTTCTTT. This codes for CSVAGPGVDTEAFF.

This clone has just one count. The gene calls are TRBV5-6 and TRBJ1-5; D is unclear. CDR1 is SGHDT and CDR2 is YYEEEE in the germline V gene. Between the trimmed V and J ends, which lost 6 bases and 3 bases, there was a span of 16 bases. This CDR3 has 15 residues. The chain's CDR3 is CASTLSGDNNQPQHF. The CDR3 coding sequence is TGTGCCAGCACCCTTTCGGGAGACAACAATCAGCCCCAGCATTTT.

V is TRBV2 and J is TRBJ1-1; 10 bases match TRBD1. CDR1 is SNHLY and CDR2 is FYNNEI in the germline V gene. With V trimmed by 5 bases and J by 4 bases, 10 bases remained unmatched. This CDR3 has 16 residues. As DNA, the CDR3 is TGTGCCAGCAGTATGACAGGGGGCGGTGGAGGCACTGAAGCTTTCTTT. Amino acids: CASSMTGGGGGTEAFF.

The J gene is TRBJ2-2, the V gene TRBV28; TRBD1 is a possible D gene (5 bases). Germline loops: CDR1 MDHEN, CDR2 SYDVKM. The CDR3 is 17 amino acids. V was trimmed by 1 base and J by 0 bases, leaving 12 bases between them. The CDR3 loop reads CASSLLGQATNTGELFF. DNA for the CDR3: TGTGCCAGCAGTTTATTGGGGCAGGCCACGAACACCGGGGAGCTGTTTTTT.

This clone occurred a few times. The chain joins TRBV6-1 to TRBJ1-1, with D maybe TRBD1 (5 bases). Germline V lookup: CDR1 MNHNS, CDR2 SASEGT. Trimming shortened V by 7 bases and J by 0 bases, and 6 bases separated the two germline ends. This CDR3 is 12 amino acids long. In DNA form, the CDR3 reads TGTGCCAGCAACAGGCTGAACACTGAAGCTTTCTTT. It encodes CASNRLNTEAFF.

The CDR3 protein is CASSQRTDPYNEQFF. DNA for the CDR3: TGTGCCAGCTCACAGCGGACAGATCCTTACAATGAGCAGTTCTTC. This chain joins TRBV18 and TRBJ2-1; maybe TRBD1 (6 bases). The V and J ends lost 4 bases and 4 bases respectively, with 14 bases between them. The CDR3 loop spans 15 amino acids. The germline gives CDR1 KGHSH, CDR2 LQKENI.